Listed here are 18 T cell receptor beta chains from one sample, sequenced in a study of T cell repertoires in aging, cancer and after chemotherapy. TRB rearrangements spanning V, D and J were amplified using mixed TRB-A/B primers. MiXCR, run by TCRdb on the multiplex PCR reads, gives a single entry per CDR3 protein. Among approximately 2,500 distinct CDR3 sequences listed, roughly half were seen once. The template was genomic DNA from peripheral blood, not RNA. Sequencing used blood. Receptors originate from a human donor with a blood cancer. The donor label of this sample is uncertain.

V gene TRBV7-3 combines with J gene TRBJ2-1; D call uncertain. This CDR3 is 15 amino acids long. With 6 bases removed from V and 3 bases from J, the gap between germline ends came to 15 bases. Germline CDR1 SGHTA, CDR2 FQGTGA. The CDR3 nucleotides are TGTGCCAGCAGTCCCTTCCCAACAATCTACAATGAGCAGTTCTTC. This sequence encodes CASSPFPTIYNEQFF.

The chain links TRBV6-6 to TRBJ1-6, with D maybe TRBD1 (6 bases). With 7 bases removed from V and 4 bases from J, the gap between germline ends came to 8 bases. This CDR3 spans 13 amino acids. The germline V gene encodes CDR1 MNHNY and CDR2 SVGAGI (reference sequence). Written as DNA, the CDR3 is TGTGCCAGCAAGAGGGGGTATAATTCACCCCTCCACTTT. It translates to CASKRGYNSPLHF.

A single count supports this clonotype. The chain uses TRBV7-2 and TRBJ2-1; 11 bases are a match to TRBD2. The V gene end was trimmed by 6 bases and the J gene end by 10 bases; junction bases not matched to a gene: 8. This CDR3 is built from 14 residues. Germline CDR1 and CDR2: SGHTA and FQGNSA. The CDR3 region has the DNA TGTGCCAGCAGGCTTCACGGACTAGCGGGCGAGCAGTTCTTC. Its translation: CASRLHGLAGEQFF.

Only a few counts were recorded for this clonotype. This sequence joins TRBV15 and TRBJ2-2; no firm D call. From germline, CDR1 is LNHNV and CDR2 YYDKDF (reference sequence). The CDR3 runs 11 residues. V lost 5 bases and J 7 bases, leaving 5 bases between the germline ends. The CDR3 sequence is CATSEVGELFF. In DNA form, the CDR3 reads TGTGCCACCAGCGAGGTCGGGGAGCTGTTTTTT.

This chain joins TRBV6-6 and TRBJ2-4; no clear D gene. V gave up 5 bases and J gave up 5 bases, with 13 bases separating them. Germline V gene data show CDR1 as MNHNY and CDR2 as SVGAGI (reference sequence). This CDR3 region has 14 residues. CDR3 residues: CASSTQPGENIQYF. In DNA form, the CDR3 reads TGTGCCAGCAGTACCCAGCCTGGCGAAAACATTCAGTACTTC.

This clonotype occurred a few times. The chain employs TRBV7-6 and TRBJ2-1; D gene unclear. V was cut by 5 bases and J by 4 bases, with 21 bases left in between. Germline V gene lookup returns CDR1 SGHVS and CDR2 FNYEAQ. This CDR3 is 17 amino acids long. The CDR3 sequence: CASSHTIPGHLYNEQFF. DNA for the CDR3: TGTGCCAGCAGCCACACTATACCGGGCCATCTTTACAATGAGCAGTTCTTC.

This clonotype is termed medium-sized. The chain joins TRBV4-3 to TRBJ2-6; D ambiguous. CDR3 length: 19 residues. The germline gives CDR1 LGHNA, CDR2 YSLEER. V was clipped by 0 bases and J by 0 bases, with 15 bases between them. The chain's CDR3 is CASSQDLLVTFSGANVLTF. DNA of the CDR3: TGCGCCAGCAGCCAAGATCTACTCGTCACTTTCTCTGGGGCCAACGTCCTGACTTTC.

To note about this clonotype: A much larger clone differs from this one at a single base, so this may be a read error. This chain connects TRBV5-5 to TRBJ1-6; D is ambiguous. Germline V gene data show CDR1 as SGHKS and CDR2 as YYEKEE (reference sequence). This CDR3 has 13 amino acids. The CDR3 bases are TGTGCCAGCAGCCCCCAGGTGAATTTACCCCTCCACTTT. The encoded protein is CASSPQVNLPLHF.

Here the CDR3 DNA reads TGCAGCGCCGGAGCAGGGACCTACTACAATGAGCAGTTCTTC. Translation gives CSAGAGTYYNEQFF. V and J are TRBV29-1 and TRBJ2-1; D possibly matches TRBD1 or TRBD2 (5 bases each). The CDR3 contains 14 residues. In germline, CDR1 is SQVTM, CDR2 ANQGSEA. Trimming cost V 7 bases and J 3 bases, with 16 bases left between them.

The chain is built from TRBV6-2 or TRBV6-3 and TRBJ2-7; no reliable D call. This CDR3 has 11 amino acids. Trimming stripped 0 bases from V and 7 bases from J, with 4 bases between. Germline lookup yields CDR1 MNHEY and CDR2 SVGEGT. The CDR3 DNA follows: TGTGCCAGCAGTTACTCATTGGAGCAGTACTTC. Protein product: CASSYSLEQYF.

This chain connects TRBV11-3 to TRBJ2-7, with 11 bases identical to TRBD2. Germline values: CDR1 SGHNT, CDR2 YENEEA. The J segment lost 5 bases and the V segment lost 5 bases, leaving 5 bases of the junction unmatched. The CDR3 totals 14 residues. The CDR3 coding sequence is TGTGCCAGCAGCCAGATAGCGGGGGGGAACGAGCAGTACTTC. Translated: CASSQIAGGNEQYF.

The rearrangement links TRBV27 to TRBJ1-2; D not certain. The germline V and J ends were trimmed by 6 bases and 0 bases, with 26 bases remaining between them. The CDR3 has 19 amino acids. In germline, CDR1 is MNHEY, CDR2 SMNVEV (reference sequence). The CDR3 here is CASRKLAIQQSRANYGYTF. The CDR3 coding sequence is TGTGCCAGCAGAAAACTAGCGATTCAACAGAGCCGCGCTAACTATGGCTACACCTTC.

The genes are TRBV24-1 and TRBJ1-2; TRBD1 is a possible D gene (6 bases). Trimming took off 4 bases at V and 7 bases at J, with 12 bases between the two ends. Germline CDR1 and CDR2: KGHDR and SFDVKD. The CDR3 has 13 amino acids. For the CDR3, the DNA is TGTGCCACCAGTGAAAGGACAGCAGGTGGCTACACCTTC. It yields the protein CATSERTAGGYTF.

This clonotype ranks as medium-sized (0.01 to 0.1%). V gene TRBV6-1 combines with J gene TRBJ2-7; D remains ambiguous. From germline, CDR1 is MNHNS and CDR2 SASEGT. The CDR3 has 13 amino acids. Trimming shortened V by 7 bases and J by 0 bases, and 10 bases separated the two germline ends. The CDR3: CASKRVSSYEQYF. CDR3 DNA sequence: TGTGCCAGCAAAAGGGTGAGCTCCTACGAGCAGTACTTC.

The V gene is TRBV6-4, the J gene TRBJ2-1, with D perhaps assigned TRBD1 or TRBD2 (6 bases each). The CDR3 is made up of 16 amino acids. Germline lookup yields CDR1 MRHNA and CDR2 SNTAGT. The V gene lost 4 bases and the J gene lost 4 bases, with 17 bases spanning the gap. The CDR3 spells CASSARTGGFYNEQFF. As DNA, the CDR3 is TGTGCCAGCAGTGCCCGTACCGGGGGCTTTTACAATGAGCAGTTCTTC.

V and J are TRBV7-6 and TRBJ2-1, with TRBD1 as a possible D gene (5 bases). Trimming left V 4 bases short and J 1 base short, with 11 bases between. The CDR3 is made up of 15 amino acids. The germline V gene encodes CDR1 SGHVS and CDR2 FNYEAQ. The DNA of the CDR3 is TGTGCCAGCAGCTCGACAGCGAGTTCCTACAATGAGCAGTTCTTC. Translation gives CASSSTASSYNEQFF.

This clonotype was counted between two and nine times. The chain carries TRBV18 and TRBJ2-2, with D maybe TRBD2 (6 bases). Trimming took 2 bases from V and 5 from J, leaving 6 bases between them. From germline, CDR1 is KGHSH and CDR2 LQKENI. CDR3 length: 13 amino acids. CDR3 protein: CASSPAGTGELFF. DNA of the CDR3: TGTGCCAGCTCACCAGCGGGGACCGGGGAGCTGTTTTTT.

This CDR3 is CSAESGLAGAYNEQFF. The CDR3 DNA is TGCAGTGCCGAATCAGGACTAGCGGGAGCCTACAATGAGCAGTTCTTC. The J gene is TRBJ2-1, the V gene TRBV20-1; TRBD2 matches 13 bases. In germline, CDR1 is DFQATT, CDR2 SNEGSKA (reference sequence). Germline trimming cut 6 bases from V and 2 bases from J; bases unmatched to any gene: 7. This CDR3 has 16 residues.